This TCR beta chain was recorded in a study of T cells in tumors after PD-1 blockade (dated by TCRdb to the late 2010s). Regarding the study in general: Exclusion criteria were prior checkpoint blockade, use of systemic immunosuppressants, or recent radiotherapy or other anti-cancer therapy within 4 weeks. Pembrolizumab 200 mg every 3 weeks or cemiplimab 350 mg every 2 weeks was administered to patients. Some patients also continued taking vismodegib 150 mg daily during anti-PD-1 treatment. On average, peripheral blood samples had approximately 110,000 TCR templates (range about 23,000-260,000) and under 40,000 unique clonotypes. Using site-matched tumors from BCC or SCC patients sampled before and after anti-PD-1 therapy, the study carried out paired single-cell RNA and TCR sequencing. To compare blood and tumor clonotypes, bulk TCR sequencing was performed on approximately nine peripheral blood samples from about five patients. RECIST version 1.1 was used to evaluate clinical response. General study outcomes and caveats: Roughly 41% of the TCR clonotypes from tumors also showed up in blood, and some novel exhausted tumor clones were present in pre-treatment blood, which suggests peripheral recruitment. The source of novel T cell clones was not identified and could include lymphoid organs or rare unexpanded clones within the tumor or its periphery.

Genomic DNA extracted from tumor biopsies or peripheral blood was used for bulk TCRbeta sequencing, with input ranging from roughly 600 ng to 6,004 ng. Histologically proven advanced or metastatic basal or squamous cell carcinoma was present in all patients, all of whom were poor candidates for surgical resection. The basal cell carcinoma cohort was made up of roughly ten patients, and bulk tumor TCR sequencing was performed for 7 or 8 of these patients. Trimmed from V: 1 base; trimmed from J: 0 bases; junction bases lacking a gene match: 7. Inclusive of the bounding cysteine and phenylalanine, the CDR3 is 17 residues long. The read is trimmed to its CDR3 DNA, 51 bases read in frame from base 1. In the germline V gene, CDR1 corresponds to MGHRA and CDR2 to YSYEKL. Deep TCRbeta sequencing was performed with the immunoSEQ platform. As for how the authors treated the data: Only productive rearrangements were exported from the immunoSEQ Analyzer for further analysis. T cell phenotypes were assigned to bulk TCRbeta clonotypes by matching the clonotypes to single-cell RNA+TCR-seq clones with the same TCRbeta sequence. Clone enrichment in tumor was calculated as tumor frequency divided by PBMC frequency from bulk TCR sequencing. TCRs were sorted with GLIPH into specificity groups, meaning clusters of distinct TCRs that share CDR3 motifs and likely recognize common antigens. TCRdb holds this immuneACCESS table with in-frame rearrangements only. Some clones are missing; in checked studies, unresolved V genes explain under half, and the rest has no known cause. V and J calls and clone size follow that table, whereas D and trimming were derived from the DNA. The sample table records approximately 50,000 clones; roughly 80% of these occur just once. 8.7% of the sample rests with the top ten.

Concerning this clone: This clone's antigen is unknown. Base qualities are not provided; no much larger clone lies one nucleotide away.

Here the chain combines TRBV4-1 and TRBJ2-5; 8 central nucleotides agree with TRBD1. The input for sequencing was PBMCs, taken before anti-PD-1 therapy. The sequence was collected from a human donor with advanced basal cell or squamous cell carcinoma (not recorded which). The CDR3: CASSQGGRTGYQETQYF. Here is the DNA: TGCGCCAGCAGCCAAGGGGGACGGACAGGGTACCAAGAGACCCAGTACTTC.